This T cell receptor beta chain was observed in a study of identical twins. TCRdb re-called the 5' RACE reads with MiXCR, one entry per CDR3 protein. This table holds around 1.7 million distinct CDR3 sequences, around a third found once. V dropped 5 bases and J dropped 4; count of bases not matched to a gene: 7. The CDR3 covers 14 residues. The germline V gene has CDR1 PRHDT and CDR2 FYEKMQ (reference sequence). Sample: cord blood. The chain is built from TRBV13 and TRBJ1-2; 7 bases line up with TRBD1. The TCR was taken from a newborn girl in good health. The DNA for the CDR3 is TGTGCCAGCAGCCTACTGACAGGGAGCTATGGCTACACCTTC. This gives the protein CASSLLTGSYGYTF.